This entry describes one T cell receptor (beta chain). This sample was taken from a study of blood T cell repertoires in COVID-19. Study-wide background: COVID-19 samples collected from the United States, Italy and Spain covered acute and convalescent phases. The cDNA or gDNA used as material had been derived from T cells, B-cell-depleted T cells, or PBMCs.

CDR1 and CDR2 from the germline V gene are KGHDR and SFDVKD. This CDR3 region has 18 residues. V lost 3 bases and J lost 4, with 23 bases in between. Authors' processing steps: How many nucleated cells were present was estimated from reference gene primer amplification. Sequencing used immunoSEQ multiplex PCR; TCRdb keeps in-frame clones, though not all of them. V and J calls and clone size are those listed in that table; D and trimming were worked out from the DNA. The sample lists 200,000 to 300,000 clones; around 87% were seen once. The sample was peripheral blood. The gene calls are TRBV24-1 and TRBJ1-2; a weak D match, TRBD1 (5 bases). The receptor was derived from a woman aged 70 to 79 with active or convalescent COVID-19. This CDR3 reads CATSDPSLGHGTRYGYTF. The CDR3 DNA is TGTGCCACCAGTGATCCATCTTTGGGGCACGGCACCCGCTATGGCTACACCTTC.